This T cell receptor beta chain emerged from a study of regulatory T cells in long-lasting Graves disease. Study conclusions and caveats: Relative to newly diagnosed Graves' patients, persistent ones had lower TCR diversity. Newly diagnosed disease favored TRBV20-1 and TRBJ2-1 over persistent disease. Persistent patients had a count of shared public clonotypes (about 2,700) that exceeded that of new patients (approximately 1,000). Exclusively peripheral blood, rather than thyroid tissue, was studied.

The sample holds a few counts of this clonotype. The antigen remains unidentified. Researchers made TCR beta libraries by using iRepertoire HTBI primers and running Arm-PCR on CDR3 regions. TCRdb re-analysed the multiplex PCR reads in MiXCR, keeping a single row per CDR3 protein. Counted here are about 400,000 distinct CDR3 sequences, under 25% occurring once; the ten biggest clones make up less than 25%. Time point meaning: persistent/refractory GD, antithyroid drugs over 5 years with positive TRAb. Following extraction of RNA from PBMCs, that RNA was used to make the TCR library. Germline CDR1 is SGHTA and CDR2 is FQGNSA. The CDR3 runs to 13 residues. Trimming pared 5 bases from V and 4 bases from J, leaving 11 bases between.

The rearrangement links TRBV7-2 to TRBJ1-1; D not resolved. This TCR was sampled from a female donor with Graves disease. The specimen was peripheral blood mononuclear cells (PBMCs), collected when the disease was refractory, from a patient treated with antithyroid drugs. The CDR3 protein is CASSLQRSTEAFF. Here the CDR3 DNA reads TGTGCCAGCAGCCTCCAAAGAAGCACTGAAGCTTTCTTT.